Below, 27 T cell receptor beta chains from the same sample are listed, as sequenced in a study of CD8 T cells in ankylosing spondylitis. MiXCR, run by TCRdb on the 5' RACE reads, gives a single entry per CDR3 protein. Of under 120,000 distinct CDR3 sequences listed, about 24% are singletons. Sequencing used synovial fluid, either unsorted or a sorted T cell fraction (not recorded which). These receptors all stem from a male donor with ankylosing spondylitis.

J is TRBJ1-6 and V is TRBV20-1; 8 nucleotides align to TRBD1. CDR3 length equals 15 residues. CDR1 is DFQATT and CDR2 is SNEGSKA in the germline V gene (reference sequence). J gave up 9 bases and V 2 bases, and 9 bases lay outside the gene matches. The CDR3 spells CSARPPQGAGSPLHF. The CDR3 bases are TGCAGTGCTAGACCACCCCAGGGGGCGGGTTCACCCCTCCACTTT.

This clonotype was seen only a few times. The V call is TRBV5-6, the J call TRBJ1-2; 7 bases agree with TRBD1. The CDR3 totals 16 residues. Trimming cost V 3 bases and J 4 bases; bases outside gene matches: 12. Germline V CDR1 and CDR2: SGHDT, YYEEEE. CDR3 sequence reads: CASSSIDRVSSYGYTF. CDR3 DNA: TGTGCCAGCAGCTCCATAGACAGGGTGTCCAGCTATGGCTACACCTTC.

This chain connects TRBV2 to TRBJ2-5; D is undetermined. This CDR3 has 12 amino acids. Per germline, CDR1 SNHLY and CDR2 FYNNEI. V was shortened by 8 bases and J by 0 bases, with 7 bases between the two germline ends. CDR3 DNA: TGTGCCAGCGAACGGTACCAAGAGACCCAGTACTTC. Translated, it gives CASERYQETQYF.

V gene TRBV29-1 combines with J gene TRBJ1-1; no definite D call. Trimming left V 4 bases short and J 0 bases short, with 6 bases between. There are 12 residues in the CDR3. Germline CDR1 and CDR2: SQVTM and ANQGSEA. CDR3 amino acids: CSVVPVNTEAFF. Here the CDR3 DNA reads TGCAGCGTTGTGCCAGTGAACACTGAAGCTTTCTTT.

J is TRBJ2-1 and V is TRBV2, with D possibly TRBD1 on 6 matching bases. Trimming stripped 8 bases from V and 9 bases from J, with 20 bases between. Germline CDR1 and CDR2: SNHLY and FYNNEI. The CDR3 is 14 residues long. For the CDR3, the DNA is TGTGCCAGCCTTTTTGAAGGGGGATTTAGTGAGCAGTTCTTC. Its translation is CASLFEGGFSEQFF.

This clonotype has more than one count but fewer than ten. V and J are TRBV11-1 and TRBJ2-7; 9 bases agree with TRBD2. Per the germline V gene, CDR1 is SGHAT and CDR2 is FQDESV (reference sequence). There are 21 residues in the CDR3. J was trimmed by 6 bases and V by 5 bases; bases with no gene match: 29. CDR3 nucleotides: TGTGCCAGCAGCCGATCAGGAGGCAGGGGTGTCGAGGCGGGAGGGAATGGCGAGCAGTACGTC. Its translation is CASSRSGGRGVEAGGNGEQYV.

This clonotype was recorded at least ten times. This rearrangement joins TRBV2 to TRBJ1-1; D not resolved. Germline CDR1 is SNHLY and CDR2 is FYNNEI. This CDR3 spans 13 amino acids. Trimming stripped 2 bases from V and 0 bases from J, with 4 bases between. The DNA for the CDR3 is TGTGCCAGCAGTGAATACCTGAACACTGAAGCTTTCTTT. Its protein product is CASSEYLNTEAFF. Supplemented by reference TRBV2 and TRBJ1-1, the full variable domain reads EPEVTQTPSHQVTQMGQEVILRCVPISNHLYFYWYRQILGQKVEFLVSFYNNEISEKSEIFDDQFSVERPDGSNFTLKIRSTKLEDSAMYFCASSEYLNTEAFFGQGTRLTVV.

This clonotype was found a few times. The chain joins TRBV7-2 to TRBJ1-2; 7 bases map to TRBD1. V was pared by 1 base and J by 5 bases, with 10 bases of the junction left unmatched. Germline CDR1 reads SGHTA; CDR2 reads FQGNSA. The CDR3 consists of 16 residues. In DNA, the CDR3 is TGTGCCAGCAGCTTAGAGGGGGCCTTGGCTATGTATGGCTACACCTTC. Amino acid sequence: CASSLEGALAMYGYTF. The whole variable domain, remainder taken from reference TRBV7-2 and TRBJ1-2, is GAGVSQSPSNKVTEKGKDVELRCDPISGHTALYWYRQSLGQGLEFLIYFQGNSAPDKSGLPSDRFSAERTGGSVSTLTIQRTQQEDSAVYLCASSLEGALAMYGYTFGSGTRLTVV.

The chain uses TRBV19 and TRBJ2-5, with 11 bases identical to TRBD2. This CDR3 has 16 residues. V was clipped by 3 bases and J by 2 bases; unmatched bases: 5. Germline CDR1 LNHDA, CDR2 SQIVND (reference sequence). The chain's CDR3 is CASSIGTSGPQETQYF. Written as DNA, the CDR3 is TGTGCCAGTAGTATCGGGACTAGCGGACCACAAGAGACCCAGTACTTC.

This clonotype was counted only a few times. The CDR3 DNA reads as TGTGCCAGCAGCCCAGGGGGTTATCAGCCCCAGCATTTT. It yields the protein CASSPGGYQPQHF. The V call is TRBV7-2, the J call TRBJ1-5; 7 nucleotides agree with TRBD1. V trimming: 5 bases; J trimming: 5 bases; junction bases outside the gene matches: 3. The CDR3 contains 13 residues. Per germline, CDR1 SGHTA and CDR2 FQGNSA.

This clonotype was detected only a few times. The J gene is TRBJ2-7, the V gene TRBV16; possibly TRBD1 for D (5 bases). V gave up 1 base and J gave up 6 bases, with 10 bases separating them. The germline V gene encodes CDR1 KGHSY and CDR2 FQNENV. The CDR3 is 13 residues long. CDR3 sequence reads: CASSQFPRAEQYV. In DNA form, the CDR3 reads TGTGCCAGCAGCCAATTCCCCAGGGCCGAGCAGTACGTC.

The V gene is TRBV24-1, the J gene TRBJ2-6, with a possible D match to TRBD1 (5 bases). The CDR3 runs 17 residues. Trimming removed 1 base from V and 0 bases from J, with 9 bases in between. Germline CDR1 and CDR2: KGHDR and SFDVKD. The CDR3 loop is CATSDFDSSSGANVLTF. As DNA, the CDR3 is TGTGCCACCAGTGATTTCGACAGCAGCTCTGGGGCCAACGTCCTGACTTTC.

The chain recombines TRBV20-1 with TRBJ1-1, with D unresolved. Per germline, CDR1 DFQATT and CDR2 SNEGSKA (reference sequence). Trimming took off 3 bases at V and 1 base at J, with 6 bases between the two ends. This CDR3 region has 12 residues. CDR3 bases: TGCAGTGCTAGGCGCCAGAACACTGAAGCTTTCTTT. This encodes CSARRQNTEAFF.

Ten or more counts support this clonotype. The V gene is TRBV20-1, the J gene TRBJ2-1, with a possible D match to TRBD2 (5 bases). Germline V gene sequence: CDR1 DFQATT, CDR2 SNEGSKA (reference sequence). The CDR3 runs 12 residues. Trimming shortened V by 4 bases and J by 9 bases, and 13 bases separated the two germline ends. CDR3 DNA sequence: TGCAGTGCTAAAAGCGGCCTGAGTGAGCAGTTCTTC. Protein product: CSAKSGLSEQFF.

The genes are TRBV12-3 or TRBV12-4 and TRBJ2-7; D is perhaps TRBD2 (5 bases). V lost 4 bases to trimming and J lost 3 bases, with 16 bases between them. The CDR3 is 15 amino acids. The CDR3 sequence is CASSWPVRVGYEQYV. The CDR3 coding sequence is TGTGCCAGCAGTTGGCCGGTGAGGGTGGGCTACGAGCAGTACGTC.

This rearrangement joins TRBV7-7 to TRBJ2-2; 7 bases map to TRBD1. CDR1 is SSHAT and CDR2 is FNYEAQ in the germline V gene (reference sequence). CDR3 length: 15 amino acids. The trim removed 5 bases at V and 3 bases at J, leaving 6 bases unmatched. The CDR3 sequence: CASSPTGADTGELFF. CDR3 nucleotide sequence: TGTGCCAGCAGCCCCACAGGGGCAGACACCGGGGAGCTGTTTTTT.

V usage is TRBV3-1 and J usage is TRBJ1-6; a weak D match, TRBD1 (6 bases). The CDR3 spans 16 residues. Germline V gene lookup returns CDR1 LGHDT and CDR2 YNNKEL (reference sequence). V was trimmed by 0 bases and J by 2 bases, leaving 8 bases between them. CDR3 DNA: TGTGCCAGCAGCCAAGAAGGGGGGACCTATAATTCACCCCTCCACTTT. Translation: CASSQEGGTYNSPLHF.

This clonotype was detected a few times. The chain has TRBV12-3 or TRBV12-4 and TRBJ2-5; D might be TRBD2 (6 bases). Between the trimmed V and J ends, which lost 5 bases and 4 bases, there was a span of 14 bases. The CDR3 consists of 14 residues. CDR3 coding DNA: TGTGCCAGCAGTAACCGGGAGACTGGAGAGACCCAGTACTTC. Its translation is CASSNRETGETQYF.

This clonotype has just a few counts. V usage is TRBV7-9 and J usage is TRBJ2-2, with 10 bases identical to TRBD2. The CDR3 sequence is 16 residues long. CDR1 is SEHNR and CDR2 is FQNEAQ in the germline V gene (reference sequence). Trimming at V came to 4 bases and at J to 4 bases, leaving 6 bases not matched to a gene. CDR3 sequence reads: CASSSSGRGSTGELFF. In DNA form, the CDR3 reads TGTGCCAGCAGCTCAAGCGGGAGGGGGAGCACCGGGGAGCTGTTTTTT.

This clonotype has more than one count but fewer than ten. The chain has TRBV15 and TRBJ2-2; 9 nucleotides match TRBD1. The CDR3 is 16 residues long. The germline CDR1 and CDR2 sequences are LNHNV and YYDKDF (reference sequence). J was trimmed by 6 bases and V by 3 bases; bases with no gene match: 8. In nucleotides, the CDR3 is TGTGCCACCAGCAGGAGGGGACAGGGAGTCCCCGGGGAGCTGTTTTTT. It specifies CATSRRGQGVPGELFF.

This clonotype was counted only a few times. This chain uses TRBV19 with TRBJ2-5, with 12 positions matching TRBD2. Germline loops: CDR1 LNHDA, CDR2 SQIVND (reference sequence). This CDR3 contains 17 residues. With 5 bases clipped from V and 2 bases from J, the junction kept 9 bases outside the gene matches. The CDR3 nucleotides are TGTGCCAGTAGTGGGGGAGGACTAGCGGGACATCAAGAGACCCAGTACTTC. As protein: CASSGGGLAGHQETQYF.

The V gene is TRBV27, the J gene TRBJ2-5; TRBD1 might be the D (5 bases). V was trimmed by 5 bases and J by 5 bases, leaving 15 bases between them. This CDR3 is 14 amino acids long. The germline CDR1 and CDR2 sequences are MNHEY and SMNVEV (reference sequence). The chain's CDR3 is CASSPSTGSETQYF. CDR3 bases: TGTGCCAGCAGTCCATCAACAGGAAGTGAGACCCAGTACTTC.

This clonotype was seen once. The chain is built from TRBV4-1 and TRBJ1-3; D gene unclear. The V end lost 1 base, the J end lost 8 bases, and 6 bases lay between the germline ends. Germline loops: CDR1 MGHRA, CDR2 YSYEKL. This CDR3 region has 12 residues. The CDR3 nucleotides are TGCGCCAGCAGCCAAGCCGGGGACACCATATATTTT. Its translation: CASSQAGDTIYF.

The V gene is TRBV7-9, the J gene TRBJ2-3; D might be TRBD2 (6 bases). The germline CDR1 and CDR2 sequences are SEHNR and FQNEAQ (reference sequence). This CDR3 is 15 amino acids long. V was shortened by 5 bases and J by 6 bases, with 18 bases between the two germline ends. The CDR3 spells CASSLGGTRADTQYF. CDR3 bases: TGTGCCAGCAGCCTAGGAGGGACCCGCGCCGATACGCAGTATTTT.

Only a few counts were recorded for this clonotype. The rearrangement joins TRBV24-1 to TRBJ2-3, with D perhaps TRBD2 (6 bases). The CDR3 sequence is 18 residues long. Germline CDR1 reads KGHDR; CDR2 reads SFDVKD. Trimming took 4 bases from V and 1 from J, leaving 20 bases between them. The CDR3 nucleotides are TGTGCCACCAGTGACGCCTCACCGGAGGGCCCAGGCACAGATACGCAGTATTTT. This encodes CATSDASPEGPGTDTQYF.

This clonotype was found a few times. J is TRBJ2-7 and V is TRBV20-1, with TRBD2 identical over 15 bases. The trim removed 4 bases at V and 5 bases at J, leaving 18 bases unmatched. The CDR3 consists of 19 residues. Germline V lookup: CDR1 DFQATT, CDR2 SNEGSKA (reference sequence). CDR3 loop: CSANSGTSGRTGFVDEQYF. CDR3 nucleotides: TGCAGTGCTAACTCCGGGACTAGCGGGAGGACAGGGTTTGTCGACGAGCAGTACTTC.

With regard to this clonotype: One junction end disagrees with the germline gene, perhaps due to a read error. The V and J genes are TRBV20-1 and TRBJ2-3; D is possibly TRBD1 (6 bases). The length of the CDR3 is 11 residues. Germline V gene lookup returns CDR1 DFQATT and CDR2 SNEGSKA (reference sequence). CDR3 nucleotides: TGCAGTGCCAGAGGGGGAGATACGCAGTATTTT. It translates to CSARGGDTQYF.